Below are 31 T cell receptor beta chains sequenced from a single sample in a study of T-cell reconstitution after alpha-beta-depleted transplantation in children. Construction of the TCRbeta library involved unique molecular identifiers. TCRdb analysed the PCR reads with MiXCR anew, one entry per CDR3 protein. The repertoire holds some 590,000 distinct CDR3 sequences, over 9.5% seen once, with roughly 4% in the top ten. The sample in question was PBMCs from the stem cell graft donor, obtained from the stem cell graft. The receptors originated from a human donor who donated a stem cell graft to a child with acute myeloid leukemia.

This clonotype has a handful of counts. The CDR3 nucleotides read TGCAGTGCACGGGACCCGGCAGGCACCTACGAGCAGTACTTC. Encoded protein: CSARDPAGTYEQYF. The chain carries TRBV20-1 and TRBJ2-7; D tentatively reads TRBD1 or TRBD2 (5 bases each). This CDR3 comprises 14 residues. Germline V CDR1 and CDR2: DFQATT, SNEGSKA (reference sequence). V was pared by 6 bases and J by 2 bases, with 17 bases between.

This clonotype was counted at least ten times. The chain recombines TRBV6-5 with TRBJ2-1; tentative D call: TRBD2 (6 bases). This CDR3 region has 16 residues. Trimming pared 1 base from V and 7 bases from J, leaving 17 bases between. CDR1 and CDR2 (germline): MNHEY, SVGAGI. The CDR3 nucleotides are TGTGCCAGCAGTTACTATGTACCCGGTGGGAGGAATGAGCAGTTCTTC. Translation gives CASSYYVPGGRNEQFF.

The chain links TRBV24-1 to TRBJ2-7; perhaps TRBD2 as D (5 bases). With 5 bases removed from V and 7 bases from J, the gap between germline ends came to 14 bases. This CDR3 has 13 amino acids. In germline, CDR1 is KGHDR, CDR2 SFDVKD. For the CDR3, the DNA is TGTGCCACCAGTGGAGGAGGTCTGGGTGAGCAGTACTTC. Translation gives CATSGGGLGEQYF.

The CDR3: CASSWSRTGELFF. CDR3 nucleotide sequence: TGTGCCAGCAGCTGGTCTCGAACCGGGGAGCTGTTTTTT. The genes are TRBV7-2 and TRBJ2-2; D is ambiguous. Germline lookup yields CDR1 SGHTA and CDR2 FQGNSA. V lost 4 bases and J 5 bases, leaving 8 bases between the germline ends. The CDR3 covers 13 residues.

V and J are TRBV18 and TRBJ1-1, with D tentatively TRBD1 (5 bases). The CDR3 contains 14 residues. From germline, CDR1 is KGHSH and CDR2 LQKENI. V was shortened by 1 base and J by 5 bases, with 11 bases between the two germline ends. CDR3 amino acids: CASSPLSGGTEAFF. The DNA of the CDR3 is TGTGCCAGCTCACCACTCAGCGGGGGAACTGAAGCTTTCTTT. The full variable domain, its missing parts supplied by reference TRBV18 and TRBJ1-1, is NAGVMQNPRHLVRRRGQEARLRCSPMKGHSHVYWYRQLPEEGLKFMVYLQKENIIDESGMPKERFSAEFPKEGPSILRIQQVVRGDSAAYFCASSPLSGGTEAFFGQGTRLTVV.

In this sample, this clonotype turned up many times. The chain recombines TRBV12-3 or TRBV12-4 with TRBJ1-1; the match to TRBD1 covers 8 bases. There are 15 residues in the CDR3. With V trimmed by 5 bases and J by 1 base, 6 bases remained unmatched. In DNA form, the CDR3 reads TGTGCCAGCAGTCCCTGGGACAGGAGGAACACTGAAGCTTTCTTT. It is translated as CASSPWDRRNTEAFF.

CDR3 nucleotides: TGCGCCAGCGCCACCTCCTACGAGCAGTACTTC. This encodes CASATSYEQYF. V usage is TRBV5-1 and J usage is TRBJ2-7; D call uncertain. CDR3 length equals 11 residues. The V end was cut by 7 bases, the J end by 0 bases, with 5 bases between. CDR1 is SGHRS and CDR2 is YFSETQ in the germline V gene.

This clonotype was observed at least ten times. This sequence joins TRBV20-1 and TRBJ2-6; maybe TRBD2 (5 bases). Germline CDR1 DFQATT, CDR2 SNEGSKA (reference sequence). The CDR3 has 13 residues. CDR3 residues: CGGRDSGANVLTF. The CDR3, as DNA: TGCGGCGGGCGCGACTCTGGGGCCAACGTCCTGACTTTC.

This clonotype showed up many times. CDR3 loop: CASSLAGTSADTQYF. In DNA, the CDR3 is TGTGCCAGCAGCTTAGCGGGGACTAGCGCAGATACGCAGTATTTT. This sequence joins TRBV7-6 and TRBJ2-3; 10 nucleotides line up with TRBD2. The junction had 1 base not matched to a gene; V was cut back by 0 bases and J by 4 bases. Germline V gene lookup returns CDR1 SGHVS and CDR2 FNYEAQ. The CDR3 spans 15 residues. The entire variable domain, with the rest obtained from reference TRBV7-6 and TRBJ2-3, is as follows: GAGVSQSPRYKVTKRGQDVALRCDPISGHVSLYWYRQALGQGPEFLTYFNYEAQQDKSGLPNDRFSAERPEGSISTLTIQRTEQRDSAMYRCASSLAGTSADTQYFGPGTRLTVL.

This clonotype has just a few counts. This chain connects TRBV29-1 to TRBJ1-2; 7 bases align to TRBD1. The V gene's germline CDR1 is SQVTM and CDR2 ANQGSEA. Germline trimming cut 5 bases from V and 8 bases from J; bases unmatched to any gene: 8. The CDR3 has 12 residues. The CDR3 protein is CSVRQGIYGYTF. CDR3 in DNA: TGCAGCGTTCGACAGGGTATCTACGGCTACACCTTC.

This clonotype appeared a few times. The rearrangement links TRBV7-9 to TRBJ2-2; 9 nucleotides agree with TRBD1. Trimming took 2 bases from V and 3 from J; bases not matched to a gene: 7. The CDR3 has 17 residues. Germline values: CDR1 SEHNR, CDR2 FQNEAQ (reference sequence). CDR3 bases: TGTGCCAGCAGCTTAACCCGGGACAGGGCTTACACCGGGGAGCTGTTTTTT. Translating it yields CASSLTRDRAYTGELFF.

This clonotype was picked up many times. The chain carries TRBV25-1 and TRBJ2-1, with 8 bases identical to TRBD2. V gave up 4 bases and J gave up 5 bases; unmatched junction bases: 7. The CDR3 contains 15 residues. Germline lookup yields CDR1 MGHDK and CDR2 SYGVNS. The CDR3 DNA sequence: TGTGCCAGCAGTGGGCGGCCTAGCGGGCACAATGAGCAGTTCTTC. Amino acid sequence: CASSGRPSGHNEQFF.

This clonotype came up many times. The chain employs TRBV21-1 and TRBJ1-1. TRBV21-1 represents a pseudogene. This CDR3 is 12 amino acids long. CDR3 nucleotide sequence: TGTGCCAGCAGCCTTCAGGACAGGGAAGCTTTCTTT. Translating it yields CASSLQDREAFF.

This clonotype was counted a few times. V is TRBV5-1 and J is TRBJ1-1, with D perhaps matching TRBD1 (5 bases). This CDR3 contains 14 residues. Looked up from germline, CDR1 is SGHRS and CDR2 is YFSETQ. V was pared by 0 bases and J by 7 bases, with 13 bases between. The CDR3 DNA follows: TGCGCCAGCAGCTTGGGAGGGGAGAAGGGTGAAGCTTTCTTT. It is translated as CASSLGGEKGEAFF.

Details on this clonotype: The junction departs from germline at one end; a sequencing error may be responsible. The CDR3 region is CASSPSLAGVSRQIF. CDR3 in DNA: TGTGCCAGCAGCCCCTCACTAGCGGGAGTTTCCCGGCAAATCTTC. This chain links TRBV7-2 with TRBJ2-1; TRBD2 matches 11 bases. The V gene's germline CDR1 is SGHTA and CDR2 FQGNSA. The CDR3 consists of 15 residues.

This clonotype was observed a few times. The rearrangement joins TRBV7-2 to TRBJ2-7; 8 bases agree with TRBD2. The V gene's germline CDR1 is SGHTA and CDR2 FQGNSA. This CDR3 is 15 amino acids long. Trimming at V came to 6 bases and at J to 2 bases, leaving 9 bases not matched to a gene. The CDR3 DNA reads TGTGCCAGCAGTCGGGATAGCGGGAACCCCTACGAGCAGTACTTC. Encoded protein: CASSRDSGNPYEQYF.

The chain has TRBV7-2 and TRBJ2-3; 10 positions agree with TRBD2. V lost 0 bases to trimming and J lost 4 bases; unmatched junction nucleotides: 13. The length of the CDR3 is 19 residues. Germline CDR1 is SGHTA and CDR2 is FQGNSA. The CDR3 protein is CASSLASVASGRIADTQYF. The CDR3 DNA is TGTGCCAGCAGCTTAGCGTCTGTGGCTAGCGGGAGAATCGCAGATACGCAGTATTTT.

This clonotype was detected many times. This rearrangement joins TRBV28 to TRBJ1-5; D is ambiguous. The CDR3 is 15 residues long. Trimming cost V 6 bases and J 0 bases, with 12 bases left between them. CDR1 is MDHEN and CDR2 is SYDVKM in the germline V gene. Here the CDR3 reads CASRRTVGSNQPQHF. The CDR3 coding sequence is TGTGCCAGCAGGAGGACGGTTGGTAGCAATCAGCCCCAGCATTTT. Full variable domain (outside the CDR3, taken from reference TRBV28 and TRBJ1-5): DVKVTQSSRYLVKRTGEKVFLECVQDMDHENMFWYRQDPGLGLRLIYFSYDVKMKEKGDIPEGYSVSREKKERFSLILESASTNQTSMYLCASRRTVGSNQPQHFGDGTRLSIL.

The chain combines TRBV14 with TRBJ2-1; TRBD1 is a possible D gene (6 bases). This CDR3 has 12 residues. CDR1 is SGHDN and CDR2 is FVKESK in the germline V gene. V gave up 3 bases and J gave up 9 bases, with 9 bases separating them. The CDR3 region has the DNA TGTGCCAGCAGCCAGGGGGCAGTTGAGCAGTTCTTC. This gives the protein CASSQGAVEQFF.

This clonotype appeared a few times. This chain connects TRBV6-2 or TRBV6-3 to TRBJ2-1; D perhaps matches TRBD2 (5 bases). Germline CDR1 is MNHEY and CDR2 is SVGEGT. The CDR3 contains 14 residues. The V end lost 4 bases, the J end lost 7 bases, and 14 bases lay between the germline ends. CDR3 protein: CASSSMGVENEQFF. The CDR3 DNA is TGTGCCAGCAGTTCCATGGGAGTGGAGAATGAGCAGTTCTTC.

This clonotype was observed a few times. This chain joins TRBV7-2 and TRBJ1-1; D not certain. Germline CDR1 and CDR2: SGHTA and FQGNSA. This CDR3 is built from 14 residues. The ends were cut back, 5 bases at V and 5 bases at J, with 15 bases in the middle. The CDR3 is CASSLSRSKTEAFF. CDR3 DNA sequence: TGTGCCAGCAGCCTAAGTAGGAGTAAGACTGAAGCTTTCTTT.

This clonotype appeared a few times. The J gene is TRBJ2-7, the V gene TRBV12-3 or TRBV12-4; no clear D. V was shortened by 3 bases and J by 6 bases, with 9 bases between the two germline ends. This CDR3 region has 12 residues. CDR3 sequence reads: CASSFAPREQYF. The CDR3 DNA reads TGTGCCAGCAGTTTTGCCCCCCGCGAGCAGTACTTC.

This clonotype was recorded a few times. The rearrangement links TRBV7-2 to TRBJ1-2, with a tentative D call TRBD1 (5 bases). Germline V gives CDR1 SGHTA, CDR2 FQGNSA. V lost 5 bases and J lost 4, with 20 bases in between. This CDR3 has 16 amino acids. In DNA form, the CDR3 reads TGTGCCAGCAGCCGAGTGGCTGGGGCCGGGGGCTATGGCTACACCTTC. As protein: CASSRVAGAGGYGYTF.

The rearrangement joins TRBV7-8 to TRBJ2-6; 7 nucleotides agree with TRBD1. V lost 5 bases, J lost 0 bases, and 4 bases stayed unmatched. This CDR3 has 16 amino acids. CDR1 SGHVS and CDR2 FQNEAQ come from the germline V gene. The chain's CDR3 is CASSTTGFSGANVLTF. As DNA, the CDR3 is TGTGCCAGCAGCACGACAGGGTTCTCTGGGGCCAACGTCCTGACTTTC.

This clonotype came up a few times. The V gene is TRBV6-2 or TRBV6-3, the J gene TRBJ1-1, with TRBD1 matching over 8 bases. The V gene's germline CDR1 is MNHEY and CDR2 SVGEGT. The CDR3 extends over 15 amino acids. J gave up 1 base and V 6 bases, and 7 bases lay outside the gene matches. The CDR3 DNA reads TGTGCCAGCAGAGGTCCCGGGACAGGGAACACTGAAGCTTTCTTT. This sequence encodes CASRGPGTGNTEAFF.

The chain combines TRBV7-2 with TRBJ2-1; 9 nucleotides agree with TRBD2. The CDR3 sequence is 16 residues long. Germline V lookup: CDR1 SGHTA, CDR2 FQGNSA. The trim removed 5 bases at V and 5 bases at J, leaving 10 bases unmatched. CDR3 protein: CASSQLRASGNNEQFF. Here the CDR3 DNA reads TGTGCCAGCAGCCAACTTCGGGCTAGCGGGAACAATGAGCAGTTCTTC.

This clonotype was counted at least ten times. The chain couples TRBV24-1 to TRBJ2-7; weak D call: TRBD2 (5 bases). The germline CDR1 and CDR2 sequences are KGHDR and SFDVKD. Trimming removed 3 bases from V and 6 bases from J, with 23 bases in between. This CDR3 region has 17 residues. The CDR3 DNA sequence: TGTGCCACCAGTGATCCCCCAGGTTCAGGCGGTGAGGGCGAGCAGTACTTC. This translates into CATSDPPGSGGEGEQYF.

Only a few counts were recorded for this clonotype. The chain joins TRBV12-3 or TRBV12-4 to TRBJ2-1; tentative D call: TRBD1 (5 bases). The CDR3 has 15 amino acids. V lost 6 bases and J lost 4, with 16 bases in between. CDR3 sequence: CASSLYRSIYNEQFF. CDR3 nucleotides: TGTGCCAGCAGCCTGTACAGGAGCATATACAATGAGCAGTTCTTC.

This clonotype was observed a handful of times. V is TRBV20-1 and J is TRBJ2-1; 8 bases are a match to TRBD1. CDR1 DFQATT and CDR2 SNEGSKA come from the germline V gene (reference sequence). V trimming: 5 bases; J trimming: 6 bases; junction bases outside the gene matches: 12. The CDR3 is made up of 15 amino acids. In DNA, the CDR3 is TGCAGTGCTCCACGGACAGGGCACTCGTCCAATGAGCAGTTCTTC. This gives the protein CSAPRTGHSSNEQFF.

The chain has TRBV10-3 and TRBJ2-7, with 9 bases identical to TRBD1. The CDR3 has 13 residues. From germline, CDR1 is ENHRY and CDR2 SYGVKD. J gave up 1 base and V 9 bases, and 4 bases lay outside the gene matches. This chain's CDR3 is CAMGQGASYEQYF. The CDR3 coding sequence is TGTGCCATGGGACAGGGAGCATCCTACGAGCAGTACTTC.

This clonotype came up many times. V usage is TRBV5-5 and J usage is TRBJ2-4; 11 positions agree with TRBD2. The germline V gene encodes CDR1 SGHKS and CDR2 YYEKEE (reference sequence). This CDR3 has 17 residues. The V gene end was trimmed by 4 bases and the J gene end by 0 bases; junction bases not matched to a gene: 6. The CDR3 nucleotides are TGTGCCAGCAGCAACCGACTAGCGGGGTTAGCCAAAAACATTCAGTACTTC. Protein: CASSNRLAGLAKNIQYF.